The rows below give T cell receptor beta chains drawn from one sample of a study of cytomegalovirus exposure and HLA in healthy donors. Some clones are missing from TCRdb's copy, which holds only in-frame ones; the method was immunoSEQ multiplex PCR. The sample carries some 160,000 clones, roughly 80% recorded once. The sequencing sample was made of PBMCs. Receptors originate from a male donor in good health and CMV-seronegative. Each CDR3 is given without its conserved first and last residue.

>TRBJ2-7|TRBV6-5|14
ASSSPQGPSSYEQY
>TRBJ2-3|TRBV6-1|13
ASSEVAGSTDTQY
>TRBJ1-6|TRBV5-1|12
ASSLTGGNSPLH
>TRBJ1-2|TRBV21-1|12
ASSYRDRVGGYT
>TRBJ1-2|TRBV4-1|15
ASSQLPPTGTGGGYT
>TRBJ2-2|TRBV7-9|11
ASSLARTGELF
>TRBJ2-7|TRBV9|13
ASSVANTGGDEQY
>TRBJ2-7|TRBV20-1|9
SARTAYEQY
>TRBJ1-2|TRBV7-3|11
ASSLREGYGYT
>TRBJ2-1|TRBV12-5|10
ASGFGYNEQF
>TRBJ2-7|TRBV7-8|13
ASREWQGPSYEQY
>NA|TRBV4-1|16
ASSQAALGASSSYEQY
>TRBJ2-4|TRBV6-1|12
ASWSSGREYIQY
>TRBJ1-1|TRBV14|11
ASSRDRGTEAF
>NA|TRBV4-1|16
ASSLRIGGRDFSYEQY
>TRBJ1-2|TRBV29-1|13
SVEAWAGDNYGYT
>TRBJ2-1|TRBV14|12
ASSQEGWTGPRF
>TRBJ2-5|TRBV7-3|13
ASSLTGAFSETQY
>TRBJ2-2|TRBV5-5|12
ASTISGGTGELF
>TRBJ1-6|TRBV6-4|12
ASSLGTVNSPLH
>TRBJ2-2|TRBV9|15
ASSVILGDRDTGELF
>TRBJ2-3|TRBV9|11
ASSATQVDTQY
>TRBJ1-1|TRBV27|11
ASSFVHRTEAF
>TRBJ1-2|TRBV2|11
ATGQTTYYGYT
>TRBJ1-2|TRBV7-9|13
ASSSPRGTGYGYT
>TRBJ2-2|TRBV4-3|15
ASSARDRVGITGELF
>TRBJ1-1|TRBV5-1|10
ASRRFRAKAF
>TRBJ2-3|TRBV5-6|13
ASSLAPAATDTQY
>TRBJ2-2|TRBV18|13
ASSPSRPGTGELF
>TRBJ1-6|TRBV11-2|13
ASSAEGAGDSPLH
>TRBJ1-1|TRBV6-5|10
ASSQQGCEAF
>TRBJ2-7|TRBV28|13
ASSFRGKGAYEQY
>TRBJ1-2|TRBV6-1|11
ASRETFNYGYT
>TRBJ2-3|TRBV19|13
ASSRTGQGTDTQY
>TRBJ2-7|TRBV7-9|13
ASSPRDRGLYEQY
>TRBJ2-7|TRBV2|12
ASSETGEHYEQY
>TRBJ1-4|TRBV2|13
ASNSNRGYDEKLF
>TRBJ1-1|TRBV5-4|18
ASSYRRGGWRGSADTEAF
>TRBJ2-7|TRBV2|12
ASSSGQGAYEQY
>TRBJ1-2|TRBV19|18
ASSIRVTGRGVGANYGYT
>TRBJ2-4|TRBV2|11
ASSPTEENIQY
>TRBJ1-2|TRBV7-9|14
ASSLSAGAPNYGYT
>TRBJ1-3|TRBV7-9|13
ASSPQGFSGNTIY
>TRBJ2-3|TRBV30|14
AWGLAGGPSTDTQY
>TRBJ2-7|TRBV7-2|10
ASSSIPYEQY
>TRBJ1-1|TRBV18|12
ASSPGRANTEAF
>TRBJ2-1|TRBV2|11
ATSTGTTNEQF
>TRBJ2-7|TRBV19|13
ASSIILGGAYEQY
>TRBJ2-5|TRBV7-2|11
ASSPRALETQY
>TRBJ2-3|TRBV27|14
ASHSVAGDGTDTQY
>TRBJ1-5|TRBV5-1|13
ASSLGDSRVQPQH
>NA|TRBV6-5|12
ASSYGDVGYEQY
>TRBJ2-7|TRBV7-2|10
ASSLSGGEQY
>TRBJ2-1|TRBV7-6|15
ASSLGPRGPMTNEQF
>TRBJ2-1|TRBV9|15
ASSVGRLAGVGNEQF
>TRBJ2-6|TRBV5-3|18
ARSTRPRQGISSGANVLT
>TRBJ1-1|TRBV7-9|17
ASSGKPGTGRIWNTEAF
>TRBJ2-3|TRBV11-2|14
ASSFKPGLATDTQY
>NA|TRBV28|9
ASGPGYEQY